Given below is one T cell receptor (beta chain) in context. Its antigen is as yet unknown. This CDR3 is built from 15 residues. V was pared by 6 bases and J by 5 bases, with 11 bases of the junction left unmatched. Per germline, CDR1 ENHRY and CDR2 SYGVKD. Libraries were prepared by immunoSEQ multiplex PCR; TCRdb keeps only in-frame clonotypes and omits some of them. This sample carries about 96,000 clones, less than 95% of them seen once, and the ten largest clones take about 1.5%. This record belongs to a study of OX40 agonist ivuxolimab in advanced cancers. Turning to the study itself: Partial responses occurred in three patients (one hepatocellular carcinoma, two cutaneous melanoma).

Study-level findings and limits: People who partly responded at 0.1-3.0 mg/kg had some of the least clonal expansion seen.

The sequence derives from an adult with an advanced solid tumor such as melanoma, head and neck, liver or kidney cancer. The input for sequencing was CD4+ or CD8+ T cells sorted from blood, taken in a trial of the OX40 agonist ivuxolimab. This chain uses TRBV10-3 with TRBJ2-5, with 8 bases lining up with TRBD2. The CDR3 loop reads CAIRDISGSEETQYF. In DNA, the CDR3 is TGTGCCATCAGAGATATAAGCGGGAGTGAGGAGACCCAGTACTTC.